The next 25 T cell receptor beta chains were all read from a single sample in a study of OX40 agonist ivuxolimab in advanced cancers. Assay: immunoSEQ multiplex PCR; the TCRdb copy retains only in-frame clones and omits some. The table shows roughly 60,000 clones, with approximately 90% occurring only once. The sequencing used CD4+ or CD8+ T cells sorted from blood, collected in a trial of the OX40 agonist ivuxolimab. Source of these receptors: an adult with an advanced solid tumor such as melanoma, head and neck, liver or kidney cancer.

The chain employs TRBV6-5 and TRBJ2-5; TRBD1 might be the D (5 bases). Trimming took 2 bases from V and 12 from J, leaving 13 bases between them. The CDR3 has 12 residues. Germline values: CDR1 MNHEY, CDR2 SVGAGI. Here the CDR3 reads CASSYRGKNEYF. In DNA form, the CDR3 reads TGTGCCAGCAGTTACAGGGGCAAGAATGAGTACTTC.

The chain uses TRBV11-2 and TRBJ2-2; 7 bases map to TRBD1. The CDR3 is 15 amino acids. Germline V lookup: CDR1 SGHAT, CDR2 FQNNGV. The V gene end was trimmed by 5 bases and the J gene end by 8 bases; junction bases not matched to a gene: 11. The CDR3 nucleotides are TGTGCCAGCAGCCCCGGGTCAGGGGGTTCGGGGGAGCTGTTTTTT. This encodes CASSPGSGGSGELFF.

This chain connects TRBV7-2 to TRBJ1-2; no clear D. The length of the CDR3 is 15 residues. In germline, CDR1 is SGHTA, CDR2 FQGNSA. Trimming pared 1 base from V and 4 bases from J, leaving 13 bases between. The CDR3 reads CASSLGLGSGYGYTF. As DNA, the CDR3 is TGTGCCAGCAGCTTAGGGTTAGGGTCAGGCTATGGCTACACCTTC.

The V gene is TRBV27, the J gene TRBJ1-1; D perhaps matches TRBD1 (5 bases). The V gene's germline CDR1 is MNHEY and CDR2 SMNVEV (reference sequence). V gave up 4 bases and J gave up 1 base, with 10 bases separating them. The CDR3 extends over 14 amino acids. CDR3 sequence reads: CASSSGGRNTEAFF. The CDR3 DNA reads as TGTGCCAGCAGTTCGGGGGGACGGAACACTGAAGCTTTCTTT.

The J gene is TRBJ1-4, the V gene TRBV2, with D unclear. Trimming left V 7 bases short and J 10 bases short, with 10 bases between. The CDR3 loop spans 11 amino acids. Germline V gene sequence: CDR1 SNHLY, CDR2 FYNNEI. The chain's CDR3 is CASNLDGKLFF. The CDR3 nucleotides are TGTGCCAGCAATTTGGACGGAAAACTGTTTTTT.

V usage is TRBV5-1 and J usage is TRBJ2-1; no firm D call. V was trimmed by 1 base and J by 4 bases, leaving 3 bases between them. Germline CDR1 is SGHRS and CDR2 is YFSETQ. This CDR3 is built from 12 residues. The CDR3 DNA reads TGCGCCAGCAGCTTGAATTACAATGAGCAGTTCTTC. This encodes CASSLNYNEQFF.

This clone was recorded once. V is TRBV5-1 and J is TRBJ2-5; D could derive from TRBD1 or TRBD2 (5 bases each). The germline CDR1 and CDR2 sequences are SGHRS and YFSETQ. The V gene lost 4 bases and the J gene lost 3 bases, with 10 bases spanning the gap. This CDR3 has 13 amino acids. CDR3 nucleotide sequence: TGCGCCAGCAGCCGGGACGAAAAAGAGACCCAGTACTTC. It codes for CASSRDEKETQYF.

The CDR3 DNA is TGTGCCAGCAGTTTATCTAGCCGTGAGCAGTTCTTC. Translated, it gives CASSLSSREQFF. This sequence joins TRBV28 and TRBJ2-1, with TRBD2 as a possible D gene (5 bases). The CDR3 is made up of 12 amino acids. CDR1 is MDHEN and CDR2 is SYDVKM in the germline V gene. V was trimmed by 1 base and J by 9 bases, leaving 7 bases between them.

The chain joins TRBV2 to TRBJ1-1; D uncertain. Germline values: CDR1 SNHLY, CDR2 FYNNEI. V lost 3 bases, J lost 1 base, and 6 bases lay in between. This CDR3 contains 13 residues. The CDR3 DNA reads as TGTGCCAGCAGTGATCAAGAGAACACTGAAGCTTTCTTT. It encodes CASSDQENTEAFF.

The gene calls are TRBV14 and TRBJ2-3; D ambiguous. The CDR3 sequence is 14 residues long. V was clipped by 4 bases and J by 1 base, with 9 bases between them. Germline V lookup: CDR1 SGHDN, CDR2 FVKESK. The DNA of the CDR3 is TGTGCCAGCAGCCTCCCTGGAGGCACAGATACGCAGTATTTT. Translating gives CASSLPGGTDTQYF.

This sequence joins TRBV27 and TRBJ1-1; D is ambiguous. Germline V CDR1 and CDR2: MNHEY, SMNVEV (reference sequence). The CDR3 spans 15 residues. V was cut by 5 bases and J by 1 base, with 14 bases left in between. The CDR3 nucleotides read TGTGCCAGCAGTCGAGATCCAAACCCGAACACTGAAGCTTTCTTT. Translating it yields CASSRDPNPNTEAFF.

V is TRBV5-1 and J is TRBJ2-3; D might be TRBD2 (6 bases). V shed 5 bases and J shed 3 bases, with 22 bases lying between them. The CDR3 runs 17 residues. CDR1 is SGHRS, CDR2 YFSETQ, per germline. The CDR3: CASSLSERAMGTDTQYF. The CDR3 bases are TGCGCCAGCAGTTTATCTGAGCGGGCCATGGGGACAGATACGCAGTATTTT.

In DNA, the CDR3 is TGCGCCAGCAGCCCCGGAGGATCCTACGAGCAGTACTTC. This translates into CASSPGGSYEQYF. The rearrangement uses TRBV10-2 and TRBJ2-7; D is perhaps TRBD2 (5 bases). CDR3 length: 13 residues. Germline values: CDR1 WSHSY, CDR2 SAAADI. The V end lost 6 bases, the J end lost 1 base, and 10 bases lay between the germline ends.

This chain uses TRBV21-1 with TRBJ2-1; the table's TRBD2 call for D was not verified on the DNA. TRBV21-1 has pseudogene status. The CDR3 totals 12 residues. The CDR3 region has the DNA TGTGCCAGGGGGGACTTTGACAATGAGCAGTTCTTC. Its protein product is CARGDFDNEQFF.

This rearrangement joins TRBV27 to TRBJ2-3, with D perhaps matching TRBD2 (5 bases). Deletions cut 2 bases from V and 7 bases from J, with 10 bases between. The CDR3 covers 13 residues. Germline assignment: CDR1 MNHEY and CDR2 SMNVEV (reference sequence). This chain's CDR3 is CASSLPPGNTQYF. The CDR3 bases are TGTGCCAGCAGTTTACCCCCGGGAAATACGCAGTATTTT.

The CDR3 spells CASSFQGSGANVLTF. As DNA, the CDR3 is TGTGCCAGCAGCTTTCAGGGCTCTGGGGCCAACGTCCTGACTTTC. J is TRBJ2-6 and V is TRBV11-3; D perhaps matches TRBD1 (5 bases). Trimming removed 3 bases at V and 0 bases at J, with 6 bases between. Germline CDR1 SGHNT, CDR2 YENEEA. The CDR3 totals 15 residues.

This clone was seen a single time. This chain connects TRBV5-1 to TRBJ1-1, with D uncertain. The CDR3 contains 13 residues. CDR1 and CDR2 from the germline V gene are SGHRS and YFSETQ. V was clipped by 4 bases and J by 11 bases, with 18 bases between them. The CDR3: CASSQTSQSRAFF. The CDR3 DNA follows: TGCGCCAGCAGCCAAACATCACAGTCAAGGGCTTTCTTT.

This sequence joins TRBV19 and TRBJ2-5; 8 nucleotides line up with TRBD2. With V trimmed by 4 bases and J by 11 bases, 24 bases remained unmatched. The CDR3 length is 18 residues. CDR1 LNHDA and CDR2 SQIVND come from the germline V gene (reference sequence). The DNA of the CDR3 is TGTGCCAGTAGTAAGGACAGCCCGGGACTAGGTTCTTTAAGCATGCAGTACTTC. Its protein product is CASSKDSPGLGSLSMQYF.

This clone appeared once. This chain uses TRBV5-1 with TRBJ2-2; the match to TRBD2 covers 7 bases. This CDR3 spans 15 amino acids. Per germline, CDR1 SGHRS and CDR2 YFSETQ. V was pared by 3 bases and J by 1 base, with 3 bases of the junction left unmatched. This chain's CDR3 is CASSWSGVNTGELFF. The CDR3 DNA follows: TGCGCCAGCAGCTGGAGCGGGGTGAACACCGGGGAGCTGTTTTTT.

The chain carries TRBV19 and TRBJ2-7, with 12 bases identical to TRBD2. In germline, CDR1 is LNHDA, CDR2 SQIVND (reference sequence). With 4 bases clipped from V and 2 bases from J, the junction kept 6 bases outside the gene matches. This CDR3 spans 16 amino acids. CDR3 region: CASSRRRLAGAYEQYF. The CDR3 DNA follows: TGTGCCAGTAGTAGGCGAAGACTAGCGGGAGCCTACGAGCAGTACTTC. The entire variable domain, with the rest obtained from reference TRBV19 and TRBJ2-7, is as follows: DGGITQSPKYLFRKEGQNVTLSCEQNLNHDAMYWYRQDPGQGLRLIYYSQIVNDFQKGDIAEGYSVSREKKESFPLTVTSAQKNPTAFYLCASSRRRLAGAYEQYFGPGTRLTVT.

The chain has TRBV14 and TRBJ2-5, with 7 bases aligning to TRBD1. This CDR3 is built from 15 residues. V trimming: 3 bases; J trimming: 2 bases; junction bases outside the gene matches: 6. The germline V gene encodes CDR1 SGHDN and CDR2 FVKESK. The CDR3 region is CASSHAGQAQETQYF. Written as DNA, the CDR3 is TGTGCCAGCAGCCATGCTGGACAGGCACAAGAGACCCAGTACTTC. Full variable domain (rest looked up from reference TRBV14 and TRBJ2-5): EAGVTQFPSHSVIEKGQTVTLRCDPISGHDNLYWYRRVMGKEIKFLLHFVKESKQDESGMPNNRFLAERTGGTYSTLKVQPAELEDSGVYFCASSHAGQAQETQYFGPGTRLLVL.

The rearrangement joins TRBV4-3 to TRBJ2-7; TRBD1 matches at 7 bases. From germline, CDR1 is LGHNA and CDR2 YSLEER. Trimming removed 1 base from V and 0 bases from J; junction bases left unmatched: 6. There are 16 residues in the CDR3. In DNA form, the CDR3 reads TGCGCCAGCAGCCAAGTATTCACAGGGGCCTCCTACGAGCAGTACTTC. Protein product: CASSQVFTGASYEQYF.

The rearrangement links TRBV6-1 to TRBJ2-5; unclear D gene. CDR3 size: 13 residues. Trimming pared 3 bases from V and 3 bases from J, leaving 8 bases between. From germline, CDR1 is MNHNS and CDR2 SASEGT. In nucleotides, the CDR3 is TGTGCCAGCAGTGATCAACAGAAAGAGACCCAGTACTTC. This encodes CASSDQQKETQYF.

The CDR3 is CASTVGQGAVGEQYF. The CDR3 DNA reads as TGTGCCAGCACCGTAGGACAGGGGGCTGTGGGGGAGCAGTACTTC. V usage is TRBV6-1 and J usage is TRBJ2-7, with 11 nucleotides matching TRBD1. V trimming: 7 bases; J trimming: 7 bases; junction bases outside the gene matches: 12. The CDR3 has 15 residues. The germline CDR1 and CDR2 sequences are MNHNS and SASEGT.

J is TRBJ2-1 and V is TRBV18; 12 bases match TRBD2. The trim removed 6 bases at V and 5 bases at J, leaving 5 bases unmatched. Germline CDR1 is KGHSH and CDR2 is LQKENI. The CDR3 length is 15 residues. CDR3 sequence: CASSEGLAGHNEQFF. For the CDR3, the DNA is TGTGCCAGCTCGGAAGGACTAGCGGGGCACAATGAGCAGTTCTTC. Supplemented by reference TRBV18 and TRBJ2-1, the full variable domain reads NAGVMQNPRHLVRRRGQEARLRCSPMKGHSHVYWYRQLPEEGLKFMVYLQKENIIDESGMPKERFSAEFPKEGPSILRIQQVVRGDSAAYFCASSEGLAGHNEQFFGPGTRLTVL.